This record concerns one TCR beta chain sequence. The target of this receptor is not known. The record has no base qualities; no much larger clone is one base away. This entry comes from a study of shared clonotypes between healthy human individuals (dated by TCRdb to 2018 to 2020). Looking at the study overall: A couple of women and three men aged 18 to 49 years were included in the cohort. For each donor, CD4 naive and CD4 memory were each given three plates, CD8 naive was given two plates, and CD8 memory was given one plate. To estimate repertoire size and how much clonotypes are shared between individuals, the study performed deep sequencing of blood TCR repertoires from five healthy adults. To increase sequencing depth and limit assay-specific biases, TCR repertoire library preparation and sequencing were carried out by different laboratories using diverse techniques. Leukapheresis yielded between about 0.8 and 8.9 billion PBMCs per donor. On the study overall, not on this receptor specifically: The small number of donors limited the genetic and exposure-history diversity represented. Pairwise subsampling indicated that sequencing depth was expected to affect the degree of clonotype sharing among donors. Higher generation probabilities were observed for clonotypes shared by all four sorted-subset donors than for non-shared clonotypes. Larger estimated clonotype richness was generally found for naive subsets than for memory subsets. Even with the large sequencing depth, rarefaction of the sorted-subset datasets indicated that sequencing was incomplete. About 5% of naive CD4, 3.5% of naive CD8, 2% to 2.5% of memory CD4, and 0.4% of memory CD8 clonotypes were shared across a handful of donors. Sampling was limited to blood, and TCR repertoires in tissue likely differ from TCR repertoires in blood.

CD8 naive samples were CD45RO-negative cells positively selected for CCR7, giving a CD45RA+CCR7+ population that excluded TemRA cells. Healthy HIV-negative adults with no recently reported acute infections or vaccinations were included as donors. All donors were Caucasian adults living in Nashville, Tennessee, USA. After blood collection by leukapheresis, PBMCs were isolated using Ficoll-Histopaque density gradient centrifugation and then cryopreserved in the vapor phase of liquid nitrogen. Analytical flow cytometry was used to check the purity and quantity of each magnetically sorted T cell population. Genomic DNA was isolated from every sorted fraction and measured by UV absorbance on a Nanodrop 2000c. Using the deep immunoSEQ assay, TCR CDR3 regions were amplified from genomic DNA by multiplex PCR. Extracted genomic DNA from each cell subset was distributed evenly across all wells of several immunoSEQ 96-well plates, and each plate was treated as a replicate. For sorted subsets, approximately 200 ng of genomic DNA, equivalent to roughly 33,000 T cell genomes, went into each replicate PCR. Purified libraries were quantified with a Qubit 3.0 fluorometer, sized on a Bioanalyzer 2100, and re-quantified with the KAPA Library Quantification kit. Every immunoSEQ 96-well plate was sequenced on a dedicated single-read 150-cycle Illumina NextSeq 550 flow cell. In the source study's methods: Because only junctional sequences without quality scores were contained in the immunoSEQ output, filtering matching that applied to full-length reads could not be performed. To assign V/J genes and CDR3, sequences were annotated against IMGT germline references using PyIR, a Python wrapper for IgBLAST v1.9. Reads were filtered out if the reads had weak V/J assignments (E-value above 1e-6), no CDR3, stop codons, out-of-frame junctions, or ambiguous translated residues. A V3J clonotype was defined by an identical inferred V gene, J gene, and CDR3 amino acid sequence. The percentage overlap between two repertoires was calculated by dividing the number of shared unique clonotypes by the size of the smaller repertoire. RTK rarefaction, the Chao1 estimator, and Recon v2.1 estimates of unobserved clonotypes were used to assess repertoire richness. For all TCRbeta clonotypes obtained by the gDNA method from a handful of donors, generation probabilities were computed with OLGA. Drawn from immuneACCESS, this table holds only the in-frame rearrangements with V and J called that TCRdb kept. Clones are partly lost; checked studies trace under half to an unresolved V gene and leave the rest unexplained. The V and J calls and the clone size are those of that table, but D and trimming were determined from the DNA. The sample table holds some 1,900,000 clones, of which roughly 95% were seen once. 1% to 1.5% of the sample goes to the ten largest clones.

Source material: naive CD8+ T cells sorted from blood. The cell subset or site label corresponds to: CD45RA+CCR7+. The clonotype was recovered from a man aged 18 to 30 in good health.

The CDR3 region has the sequence CASSVDSFTDTQYF. In nucleotide form, the sequence is TGTGCCAGCAGCGTAGACAGCTTCACAGATACGCAGTATTTT. The rearrangement joined TRBV9 to TRBJ2-3; no confident D gene assignment can be made. Based on the germline V gene, the CDR1 and CDR2 sequences are SGDLS and YYNGEE. The CDR3, cysteine through phenylalanine, is 14 amino acids long. Only the CDR3 region is kept as DNA, spanning 42 bases read in frame from base 1. At the junction V is shortened by 0 bases and J by 2 bases, with 7 bases in between.